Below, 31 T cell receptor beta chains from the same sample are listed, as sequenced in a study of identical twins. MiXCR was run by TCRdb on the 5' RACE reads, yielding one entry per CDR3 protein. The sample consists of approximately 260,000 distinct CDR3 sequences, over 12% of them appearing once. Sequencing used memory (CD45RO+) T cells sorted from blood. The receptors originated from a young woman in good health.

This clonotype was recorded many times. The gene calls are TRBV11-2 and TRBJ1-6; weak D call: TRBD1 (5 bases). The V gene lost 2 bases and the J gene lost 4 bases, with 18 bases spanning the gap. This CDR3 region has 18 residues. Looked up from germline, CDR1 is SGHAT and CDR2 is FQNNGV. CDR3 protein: CASSLFHSLTGYNSPLHF. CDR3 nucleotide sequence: TGTGCCAGCAGCTTATTCCATAGCCTAACAGGTTATAATTCACCCCTCCACTTT.

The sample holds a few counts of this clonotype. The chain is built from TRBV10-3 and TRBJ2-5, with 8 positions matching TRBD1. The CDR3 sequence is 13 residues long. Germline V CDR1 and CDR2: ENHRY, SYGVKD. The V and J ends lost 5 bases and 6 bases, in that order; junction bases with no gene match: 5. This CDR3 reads CAISSDRVKTQYF. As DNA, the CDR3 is TGTGCCATCAGTTCGGACAGGGTTAAGACCCAGTACTTC.

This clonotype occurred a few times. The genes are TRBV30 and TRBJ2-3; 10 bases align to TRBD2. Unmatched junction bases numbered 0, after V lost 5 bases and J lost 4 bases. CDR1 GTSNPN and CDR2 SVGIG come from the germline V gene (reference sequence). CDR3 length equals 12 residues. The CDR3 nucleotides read TGTGCCTGGGGACTAGCGGCAGATACGCAGTATTTT. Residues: CAWGLAADTQYF.

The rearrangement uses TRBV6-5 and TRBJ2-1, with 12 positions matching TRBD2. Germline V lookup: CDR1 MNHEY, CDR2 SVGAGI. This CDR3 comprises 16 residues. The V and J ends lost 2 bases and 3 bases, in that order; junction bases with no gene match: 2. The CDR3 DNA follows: TGTGCCAGCAGTTACCGGACTAGCGGGAACTACAATGAGCAGTTCTTC. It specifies CASSYRTSGNYNEQFF.

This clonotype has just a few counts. The CDR3 DNA reads TGTGCCAGCAGCCCTCCGGGACAGGGGGCTGGAGCTTTCTTT. Protein product: CASSPPGQGAGAFF. The J gene is TRBJ1-1, the V gene TRBV6-1, with 12 bases aligning to TRBD1. The CDR3 totals 14 residues. Germline CDR1 is MNHNS and CDR2 is SASEGT. V was clipped by 6 bases and J by 10 bases; unmatched bases: 9.

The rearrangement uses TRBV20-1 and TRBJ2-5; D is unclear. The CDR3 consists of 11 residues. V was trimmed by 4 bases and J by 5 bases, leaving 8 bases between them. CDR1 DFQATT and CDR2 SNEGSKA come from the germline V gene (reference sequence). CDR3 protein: CSAKGFETQYF. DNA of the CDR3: TGCAGTGCTAAGGGATTCGAGACCCAGTACTTC.

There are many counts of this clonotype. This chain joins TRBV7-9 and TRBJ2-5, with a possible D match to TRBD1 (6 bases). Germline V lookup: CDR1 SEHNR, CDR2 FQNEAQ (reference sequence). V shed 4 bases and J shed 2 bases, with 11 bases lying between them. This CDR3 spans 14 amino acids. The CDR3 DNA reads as TGTGCCAGCAGCTATGACAGGACACAAGAGACCCAGTACTTC. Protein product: CASSYDRTQETQYF.

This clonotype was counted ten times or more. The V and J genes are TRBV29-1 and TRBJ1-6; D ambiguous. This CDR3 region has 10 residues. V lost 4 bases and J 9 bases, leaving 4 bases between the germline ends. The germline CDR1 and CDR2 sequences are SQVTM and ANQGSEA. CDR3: CSVVSSPLHF. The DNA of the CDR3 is TGCAGCGTTGTTTCTTCACCCCTCCACTTT.

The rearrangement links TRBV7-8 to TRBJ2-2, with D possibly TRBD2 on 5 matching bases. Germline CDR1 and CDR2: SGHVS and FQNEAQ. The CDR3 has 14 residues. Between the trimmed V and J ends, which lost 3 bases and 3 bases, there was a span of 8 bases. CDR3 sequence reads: CASSFTRDTGELFF. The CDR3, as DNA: TGTGCCAGCAGCTTTACGCGGGACACCGGGGAGCTGTTTTTT.

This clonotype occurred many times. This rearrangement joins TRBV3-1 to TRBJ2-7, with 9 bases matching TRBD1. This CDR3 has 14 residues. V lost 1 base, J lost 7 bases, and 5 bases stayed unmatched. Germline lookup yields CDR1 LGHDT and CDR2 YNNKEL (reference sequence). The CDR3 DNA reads TGTGCCAGCAGCCAAGGGTACAGGGGGCATGAGCAGTACTTC. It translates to CASSQGYRGHEQYF.

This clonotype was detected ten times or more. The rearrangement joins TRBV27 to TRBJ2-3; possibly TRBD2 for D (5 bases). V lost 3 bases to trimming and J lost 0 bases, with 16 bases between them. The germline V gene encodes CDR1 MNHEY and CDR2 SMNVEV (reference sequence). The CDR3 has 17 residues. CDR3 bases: TGTGCCAGCAGTTTCCGTGGGCTAGCTGTTAGCACAGATACGCAGTATTTT. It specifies CASSFRGLAVSTDTQYF.

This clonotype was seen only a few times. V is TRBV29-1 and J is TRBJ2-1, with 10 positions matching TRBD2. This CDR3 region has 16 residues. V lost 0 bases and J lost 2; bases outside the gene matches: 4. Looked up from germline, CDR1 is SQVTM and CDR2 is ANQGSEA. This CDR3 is CSVEDPSGGAYNEQFF. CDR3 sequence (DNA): TGCAGCGTTGAAGATCCTAGCGGGGGCGCCTACAATGAGCAGTTCTTC.

This CDR3 reads CASSSLPAGGDEQFF. CDR3 nucleotides: TGTGCCAGCAGCTCCCTCCCAGCGGGAGGCGATGAGCAGTTCTTC. This chain links TRBV7-9 with TRBJ2-1; the match to TRBD2 covers 9 bases. This CDR3 spans 15 amino acids. The V and J ends lost 4 bases and 8 bases, in that order; junction bases with no gene match: 9. The germline V gene encodes CDR1 SEHNR and CDR2 FQNEAQ (reference sequence).

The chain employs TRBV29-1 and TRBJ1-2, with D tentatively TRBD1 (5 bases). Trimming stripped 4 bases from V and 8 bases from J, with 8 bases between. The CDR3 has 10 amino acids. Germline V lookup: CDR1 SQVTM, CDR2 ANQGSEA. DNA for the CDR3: TGCAGCGTTGCGGGGGACGGCTACACCTTC. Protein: CSVAGDGYTF.

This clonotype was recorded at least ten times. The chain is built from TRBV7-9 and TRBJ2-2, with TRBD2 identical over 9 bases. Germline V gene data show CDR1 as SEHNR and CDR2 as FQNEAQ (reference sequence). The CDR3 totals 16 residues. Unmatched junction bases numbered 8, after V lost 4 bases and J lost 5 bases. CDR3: CASSSAGGSATGELFF. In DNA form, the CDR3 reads TGTGCCAGCAGCTCAGCGGGAGGTTCAGCTACCGGGGAGCTGTTTTTT.

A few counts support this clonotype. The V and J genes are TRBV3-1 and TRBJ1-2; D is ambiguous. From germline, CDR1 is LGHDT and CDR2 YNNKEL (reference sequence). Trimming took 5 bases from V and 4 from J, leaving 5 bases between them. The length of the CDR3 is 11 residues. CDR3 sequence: CASSYFYGYTF. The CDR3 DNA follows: TGTGCCAGCAGCTACTTCTATGGCTACACCTTC.

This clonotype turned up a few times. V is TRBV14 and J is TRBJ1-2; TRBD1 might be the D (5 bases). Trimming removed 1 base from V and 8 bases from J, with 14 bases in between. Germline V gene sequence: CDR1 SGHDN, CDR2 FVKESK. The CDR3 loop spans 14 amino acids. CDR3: CASSQGIQGVGYTF. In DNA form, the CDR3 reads TGTGCCAGCAGCCAAGGCATCCAAGGGGTCGGCTACACCTTC.

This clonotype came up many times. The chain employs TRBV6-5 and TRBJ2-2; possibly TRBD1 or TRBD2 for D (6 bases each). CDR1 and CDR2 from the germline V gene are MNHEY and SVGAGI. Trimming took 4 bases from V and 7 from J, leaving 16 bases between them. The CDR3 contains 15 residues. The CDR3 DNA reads TGTGCCAGCAGTTCAAGGACGGGGGCAAGCGGGGAGCTGTTTTTT. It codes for CASSSRTGASGELFF.

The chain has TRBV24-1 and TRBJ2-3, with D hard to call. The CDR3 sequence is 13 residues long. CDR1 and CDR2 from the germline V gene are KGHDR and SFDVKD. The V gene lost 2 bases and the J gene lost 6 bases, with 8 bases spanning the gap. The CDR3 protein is CATSDYKGDTQYF. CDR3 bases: TGTGCCACCAGTGATTACAAGGGTGATACGCAGTATTTT.

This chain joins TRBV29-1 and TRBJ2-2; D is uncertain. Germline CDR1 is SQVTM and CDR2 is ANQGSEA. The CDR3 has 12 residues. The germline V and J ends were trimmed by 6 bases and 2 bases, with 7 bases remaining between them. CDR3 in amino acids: CSVSSNTGELFF. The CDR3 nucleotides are TGCAGCGTGAGCAGTAACACCGGGGAGCTGTTTTTT.

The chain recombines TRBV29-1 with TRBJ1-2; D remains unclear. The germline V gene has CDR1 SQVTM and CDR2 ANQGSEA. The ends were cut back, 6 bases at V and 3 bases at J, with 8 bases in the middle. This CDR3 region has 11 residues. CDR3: CSVATDYGYTF. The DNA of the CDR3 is TGCAGCGTGGCCACGGACTATGGCTACACCTTC.

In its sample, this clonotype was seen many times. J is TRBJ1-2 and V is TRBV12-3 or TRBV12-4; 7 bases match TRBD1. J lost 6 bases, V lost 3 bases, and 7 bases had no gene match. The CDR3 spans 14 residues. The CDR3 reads CASSFTGVEDGYTF. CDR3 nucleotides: TGTGCCAGCAGTTTCACAGGGGTAGAGGATGGCTACACCTTC.

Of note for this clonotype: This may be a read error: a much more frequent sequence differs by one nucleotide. The CDR3 loop is CSAKALAGGWDEQFF. In DNA form, the CDR3 reads TGCAGTGCTAAGGCTCTAGCGGGAGGGTGGGATGAGCAGTTCTTC. V is TRBV20-1 and J is TRBJ2-1; 12 bases are shared with TRBD2. The germline CDR1 and CDR2 sequences are DFQATT and SNEGSKA (reference sequence). This CDR3 has 15 residues. The trim removed 4 bases at V and 8 bases at J, leaving 9 bases unmatched.

In DNA form, the CDR3 reads TGTGCCAGCAGTTACGGTGGGGGCCAGTATTTT. It codes for CASSYGGGQYF. This chain connects TRBV6-5 to TRBJ2-3, with D maybe TRBD1 (6 bases). The CDR3 length is 11 residues. V was pared by 2 bases and J by 12 bases, with 9 bases between. Germline V gene lookup returns CDR1 MNHEY and CDR2 SVGAGI.

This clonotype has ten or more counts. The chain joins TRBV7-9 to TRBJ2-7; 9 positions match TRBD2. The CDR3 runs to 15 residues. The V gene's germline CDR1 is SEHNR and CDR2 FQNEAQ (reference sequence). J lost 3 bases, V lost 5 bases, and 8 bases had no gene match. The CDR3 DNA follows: TGTGCCAGCAGCCCAACGGGACTAGCCAACTACGAGCAGTACTTC. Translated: CASSPTGLANYEQYF.

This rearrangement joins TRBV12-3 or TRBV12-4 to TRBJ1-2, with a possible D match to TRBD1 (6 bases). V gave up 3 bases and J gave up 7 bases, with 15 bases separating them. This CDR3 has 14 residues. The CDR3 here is CASSFRRGKGGYTF. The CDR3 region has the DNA TGTGCCAGCAGTTTTCGCAGGGGTAAAGGTGGCTACACCTTC.

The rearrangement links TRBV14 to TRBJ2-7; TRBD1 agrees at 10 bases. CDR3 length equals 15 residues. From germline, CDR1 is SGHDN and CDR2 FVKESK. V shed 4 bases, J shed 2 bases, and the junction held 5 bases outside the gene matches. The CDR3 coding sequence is TGTGCCAGCAGCCGGGGACAGGGGCAACCCTACGAGCAGTACTTC. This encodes CASSRGQGQPYEQYF. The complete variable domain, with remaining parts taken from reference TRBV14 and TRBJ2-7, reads EAGVTQFPSHSVIEKGQTVTLRCDPISGHDNLYWYRRVMGKEIKFLLHFVKESKQDESGMPNNRFLAERTGGTYSTLKVQPAELEDSGVYFCASSRGQGQPYEQYFGPGTRLTVT.

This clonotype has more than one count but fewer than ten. The CDR3 DNA reads TGCGCCAGCAGCCCCGGACAGGCCGGGCGCGAGCAGTACTTC. Translation gives CASSPGQAGREQYF. The V gene is TRBV5-1, the J gene TRBJ2-7; 7 bases map to TRBD1. CDR1 is SGHRS and CDR2 is YFSETQ in the germline V gene. With 4 bases clipped from V and 6 bases from J, the junction kept 10 bases outside the gene matches. The CDR3 has 14 residues. Full variable domain (missing parts from reference TRBV5-1 and TRBJ2-7): KAGVTQTPRYLIKTRGQQVTLSCSPISGHRSVSWYQQTPGQGLQFLFEYFSETQRNKGNFPGRFSGRQFSNSRSEMNVSTLELGDSALYLCASSPGQAGREQYFGPGTRLTVT.

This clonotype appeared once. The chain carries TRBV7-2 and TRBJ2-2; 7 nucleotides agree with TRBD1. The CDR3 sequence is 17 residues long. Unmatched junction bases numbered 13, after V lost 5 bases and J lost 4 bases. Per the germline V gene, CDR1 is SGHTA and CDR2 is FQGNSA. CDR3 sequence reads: CASSLRQGGRFTGELFF. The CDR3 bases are TGTGCCAGCAGCCTACGACAGGGTGGGAGATTCACCGGGGAGCTGTTTTTT.

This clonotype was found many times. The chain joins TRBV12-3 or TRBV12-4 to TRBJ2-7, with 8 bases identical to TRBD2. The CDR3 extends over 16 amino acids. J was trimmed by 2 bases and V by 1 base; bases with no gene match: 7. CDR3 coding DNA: TGTGCCAGCAGTTTAGGTGGGGCGGGAGGCCCCTACGAGCAGTACTTC. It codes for CASSLGGAGGPYEQYF.

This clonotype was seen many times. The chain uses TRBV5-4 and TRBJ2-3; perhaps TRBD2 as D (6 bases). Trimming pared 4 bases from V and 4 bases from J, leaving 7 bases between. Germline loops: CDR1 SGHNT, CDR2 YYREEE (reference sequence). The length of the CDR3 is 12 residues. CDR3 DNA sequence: TGTGCCAGCAGCCCGGGGGCAGATACGCAGTATTTT. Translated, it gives CASSPGADTQYF.